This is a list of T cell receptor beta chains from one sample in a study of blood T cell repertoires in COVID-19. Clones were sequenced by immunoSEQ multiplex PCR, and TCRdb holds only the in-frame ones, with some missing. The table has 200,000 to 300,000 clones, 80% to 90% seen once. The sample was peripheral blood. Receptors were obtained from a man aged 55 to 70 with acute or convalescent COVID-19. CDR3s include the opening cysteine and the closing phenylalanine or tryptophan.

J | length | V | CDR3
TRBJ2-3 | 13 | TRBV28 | CASRPGQDRAQYF
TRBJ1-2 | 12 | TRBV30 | CAWSGQGYGYTF
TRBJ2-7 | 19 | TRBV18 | CASSPYTVAGGLISYEQYF
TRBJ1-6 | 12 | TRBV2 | CASSSTGSPLHF
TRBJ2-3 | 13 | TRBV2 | CASIAGAADTQYF
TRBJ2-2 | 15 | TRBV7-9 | CATLPDRDSSGELFF
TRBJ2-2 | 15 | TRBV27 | CASSGQGLLSGELFF
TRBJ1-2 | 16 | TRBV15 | CATSSEPTALNYGYTF
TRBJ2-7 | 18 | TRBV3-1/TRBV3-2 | CASSPGTGRPSFSYEQYF
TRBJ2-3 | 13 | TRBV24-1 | CATGVSGTDTQYF
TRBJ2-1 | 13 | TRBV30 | CAWRSSGYNEQFF
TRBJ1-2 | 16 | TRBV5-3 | CARSFLGRKPSYGYTF
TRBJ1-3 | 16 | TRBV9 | CASSAPVLGTGNTIYF
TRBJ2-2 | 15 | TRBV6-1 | CASSEISGSTGELFF
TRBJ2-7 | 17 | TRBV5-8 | CASSLYLGQLTSYEQYF
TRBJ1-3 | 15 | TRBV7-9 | CASSLEAEAGNTIYF
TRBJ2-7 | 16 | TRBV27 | CASRVTSGRSSYEQYF
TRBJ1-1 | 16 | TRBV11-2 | CASSMSSMRARTEAFF
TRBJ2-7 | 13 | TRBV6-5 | CASSYSFESGQYF
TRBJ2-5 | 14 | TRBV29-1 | CSTRRQGAWETQYF
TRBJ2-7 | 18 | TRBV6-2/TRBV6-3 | CASSLPRMRDPTSYEQYF
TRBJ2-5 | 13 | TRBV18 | CASYADRAETQYF
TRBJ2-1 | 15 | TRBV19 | CASSVTSGPYNEQFF
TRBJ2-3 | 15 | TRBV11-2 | CASRYQGALTDTQYF
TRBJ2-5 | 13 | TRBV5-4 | CASSSGGEETQYF
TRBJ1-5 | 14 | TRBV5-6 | CASSLQVGYQPQHF
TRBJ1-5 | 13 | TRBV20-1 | CSASGERGQPQHF
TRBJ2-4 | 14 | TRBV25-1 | CASSDWAGANIQYF
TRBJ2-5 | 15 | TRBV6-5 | CASSYGDRGRETQYF
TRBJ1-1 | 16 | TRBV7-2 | CASSLNLLGVGTEAFF
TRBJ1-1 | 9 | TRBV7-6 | CASSSGDFF
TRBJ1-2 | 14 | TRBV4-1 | CASSQDWGLYGYTF
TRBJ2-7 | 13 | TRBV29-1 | CSVGTGTSYEQYF
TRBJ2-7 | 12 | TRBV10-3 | CAISPTGAEQYF
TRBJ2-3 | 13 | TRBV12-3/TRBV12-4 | CASSPQLTDTQYF
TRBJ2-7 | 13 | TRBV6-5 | CASNKPGSYEQYF
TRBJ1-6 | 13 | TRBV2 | CASGEDYNSPLHF
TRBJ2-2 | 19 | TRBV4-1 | CASSQDTGLAGRNTGELFF
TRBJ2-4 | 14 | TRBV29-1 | CSVSGWQAKNIQYF
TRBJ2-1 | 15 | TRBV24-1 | CATSAQGLAGEKQFF
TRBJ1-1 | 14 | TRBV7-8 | CASSSADRGAEAFF
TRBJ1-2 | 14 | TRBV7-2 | CASSLGGANYGYTF
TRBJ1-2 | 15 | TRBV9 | CASSVAGTAYYGYTF
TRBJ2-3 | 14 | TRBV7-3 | CASSLSGSRDTQYF
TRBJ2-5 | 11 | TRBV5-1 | CASKLQETQYF
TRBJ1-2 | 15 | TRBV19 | CASSTPPDRGEGYTF